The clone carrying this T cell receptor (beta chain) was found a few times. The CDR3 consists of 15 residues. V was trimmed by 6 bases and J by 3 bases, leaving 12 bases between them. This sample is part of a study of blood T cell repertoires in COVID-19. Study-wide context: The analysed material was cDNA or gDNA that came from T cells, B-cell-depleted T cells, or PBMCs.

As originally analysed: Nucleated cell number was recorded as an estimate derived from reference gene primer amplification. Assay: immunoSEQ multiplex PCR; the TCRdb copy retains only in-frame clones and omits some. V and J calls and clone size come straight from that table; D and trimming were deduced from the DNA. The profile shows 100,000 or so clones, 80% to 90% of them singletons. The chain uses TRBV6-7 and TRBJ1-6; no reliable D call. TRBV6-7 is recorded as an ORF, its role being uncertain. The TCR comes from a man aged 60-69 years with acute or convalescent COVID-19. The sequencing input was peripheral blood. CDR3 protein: CASSLRGRYNSPLHF. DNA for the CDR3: TGTGCCAGCAGCCTCCGTGGGCGCTATAATTCACCCCTCCACTTT.